This T cell receptor beta chain was retrieved from a study of shared clonotypes between healthy human individuals. Notes on this clone: Its target is unknown.

Broader study findings: Despite large depth, rarefaction showed incomplete sorted-subset sequencing.

This CDR3 contains 12 residues. Trimming cost V 5 bases and J 5 bases, with 9 bases left between them. In germline, CDR1 is MNHEY, CDR2 SMNVEV (reference sequence). The deep-level immunoSEQ assay was used. Clones were read by immunoSEQ multiplex PCR, and TCRdb kept only the in-frame ones, dropping some. Here the sample spans about 1,500,000 clones, roughly 96% being singletons. Naive CD4+ cells were CD45RA-selected; the remaining cells were memory. The material sequenced was naive CD4+ T cells sorted from blood. Indicated subset: CD45RA+ positively selected. The clonotype was recovered from a man aged 25-40 years in good health. The genes are TRBV27 and TRBJ2-5; D is unclear. In DNA, the CDR3 is TGTGCCAGCAGTCAATCGAGGGAGACCCAGTACTTC. Its protein is CASSQSRETQYF.